Below are 15 T cell receptor beta chains sequenced from a single sample in a study of cytomegalovirus exposure and HLA in healthy donors. Measured with immunoSEQ multiplex PCR; TCRdb has only the in-frame clones, and not every one. Among 150,000 to 200,000 clones listed, 75% to 90% were seen once. The material sequenced was PBMCs. The receptors come from a woman aged 18-35 years in good health and CMV-seronegative.

The J gene is TRBJ2-1, the V gene TRBV27; TRBD2 agrees at 8 bases. Germline CDR1 reads MNHEY; CDR2 reads SMNVEV (reference sequence). The V segment lost 1 base and the J segment 5 bases; nucleotides outside the gene matches: 4. The CDR3 has 15 amino acids. The CDR3 region is CASSLWLAGNNEQFF. CDR3 DNA sequence: TGTGCCAGCAGTTTATGGTTAGCGGGGAACAATGAGCAGTTCTTC.

The V and J genes are TRBV4-3 and TRBJ2-5; 7 bases line up with TRBD1. Unmatched junction bases numbered 11, after V lost 2 bases and J lost 2 bases. Per germline, CDR1 LGHNA and CDR2 YSLEER. The CDR3 extends over 17 amino acids. CDR3 in amino acids: CASSQSLPRGLQETQYF. Here the CDR3 DNA reads TGCGCCAGCAGCCAAAGTCTCCCAAGGGGGCTGCAAGAGACCCAGTACTTC.

The chain recombines TRBV5-5 with TRBJ1-5, with 9 bases fitting TRBD1. The CDR3 is made up of 16 amino acids. Germline V gene sequence: CDR1 SGHKS, CDR2 YYEKEE (reference sequence). V lost 4 bases, J lost 9 bases, and 14 bases stayed unmatched. The chain's CDR3 is CASSQETGGLRWPQHF. For the CDR3, the DNA is TGTGCCAGCAGCCAGGAGACAGGGGGGTTAAGATGGCCCCAGCATTTT.

The rearrangement links TRBV5-1 to TRBJ2-3; TRBD2 matches 8 bases. Germline CDR1 reads SGHRS; CDR2 reads YFSETQ. The CDR3 has 14 residues. V was clipped by 0 bases and J by 13 bases; unmatched bases: 10. CDR3 in amino acids: CASSLEVAGYRKYF. The CDR3 DNA reads TGCGCCAGCAGCTTGGAGGTAGCGGGGTATCGGAAGTATTTT. Complete variable domain (other parts from reference TRBV5-1 and TRBJ2-3): KAGVTQTPRYLIKTRGQQVTLSCSPISGHRSVSWYQQTPGQGLQFLFEYFSETQRNKGNFPGRFSGRQFSNSRSEMNVSTLELGDSALYLCASSLEVAGYRKYFGPGTRLTVL.

V gene TRBV9 combines with J gene TRBJ1-2, with D perhaps TRBD1 (5 bases). V was cut by 0 bases and J by 5 bases, with 14 bases left in between. Germline V gene data show CDR1 as SGDLS and CDR2 as YYNGEE. The CDR3 sequence is 15 residues long. CDR3 region: CASSVGFGQGYGYTF. The CDR3 DNA reads TGTGCCAGCAGCGTAGGTTTTGGGCAGGGATATGGCTACACCTTC.

CDR3 nucleotide sequence: TGCGCCAGCAGCCAAGGGGGACAGGGCGGGGAGCTGTTTTTT. Its protein product is CASSQGGQGGELFF. The V call is TRBV4-1, the J call TRBJ2-2, with 9 bases that match TRBD1. Trimming cost V 1 base and J 7 bases; bases outside gene matches: 1. Germline CDR1 MGHRA, CDR2 YSYEKL. The CDR3 contains 14 residues.

The chain links TRBV27 to TRBJ1-2; tentative D call: TRBD1 (6 bases). Trimming left V 5 bases short and J 8 bases short, with 15 bases between. CDR1 is MNHEY and CDR2 is SMNVEV in the germline V gene (reference sequence). CDR3 size: 13 residues. CDR3 sequence (DNA): TGTGCCAGCAGTCTGGGGGGGGGCAGGGGCTACACCTTC. Residues: CASSLGGGRGYTF.

J is TRBJ2-7 and V is TRBV6-6; 10 nucleotides align to TRBD1. V gave up 2 bases and J gave up 2 bases; unmatched junction bases: 0. The CDR3 loop spans 14 amino acids. In germline, CDR1 is MNHNY, CDR2 SVGAGI (reference sequence). The CDR3 here is CASSYGTGAYEQYF. CDR3 nucleotide sequence: TGTGCCAGCAGTTACGGGACAGGGGCCTACGAGCAGTACTTC.

The V call is TRBV27, the J call TRBJ1-2; weak D call: TRBD1 (6 bases). This CDR3 contains 14 residues. Germline CDR1 and CDR2: MNHEY and SMNVEV (reference sequence). Trimming took 2 bases from V and 2 from J, leaving 9 bases between them. The CDR3 spells CASSLAGANYGYTF. Here the CDR3 DNA reads TGTGCCAGCAGTTTAGCAGGGGCCAACTATGGCTACACCTTC.

V is TRBV5-6 and J is TRBJ2-7; TRBD1 might be the D (5 bases). Trimming removed 2 bases at V and 0 bases at J, with 12 bases between. This CDR3 is 15 amino acids long. Germline V CDR1 and CDR2: SGHDT, YYEEEE. The CDR3 nucleotides read TGTGCCAGCAGCTTCGGAGACAGTAGCTCCTACGAGCAGTACTTC. This gives the protein CASSFGDSSSYEQYF.

The CDR3 loop is CASSLRSGLETDTQYF. As DNA, the CDR3 is TGTGCCAGCAGCTTAAGGTCGGGACTAGAGACAGATACGCAGTATTTT. V and J are TRBV13 and TRBJ2-3; 8 positions agree with TRBD2. Trimming removed 2 bases from V and 3 bases from J; junction bases left unmatched: 7. The CDR3 spans 16 residues. Germline values: CDR1 PRHDT, CDR2 FYEKMQ (reference sequence).

This clone was seen more than once but under ten times. This chain links TRBV5-1 with TRBJ1-1; a possible D gene is TRBD1 (6 bases). V lost 0 bases, J lost 4 bases, and 16 bases lay in between. CDR1 is SGHRS, CDR2 YFSETQ, per germline. The CDR3 runs 16 residues. Here the CDR3 reads CASSLGAGARVTEAFF. For the CDR3, the DNA is TGCGCCAGCAGCTTGGGTGCAGGGGCGCGGGTCACTGAAGCTTTCTTT.

The chain recombines TRBV9 with TRBJ1-2; unclear D gene. V was trimmed by 0 bases and J by 4 bases, leaving 13 bases between them. Germline loops: CDR1 SGDLS, CDR2 YYNGEE. The CDR3 has 15 residues. As DNA, the CDR3 is TGTGCCAGCAGCGTAGGCGCAGGATCTTCCTATGGCTACACCTTC. Encoded protein: CASSVGAGSSYGYTF.

This clone was seen a handful of times. The chain carries TRBV11-2 and TRBJ2-1, with a weak D call TRBD2 (5 bases). Germline CDR1 is SGHAT and CDR2 is FQNNGV. The V gene lost 8 bases and the J gene lost 6 bases, with 14 bases spanning the gap. The CDR3 totals 13 residues. The CDR3 loop is CASATHTSNEQFF. For the CDR3, the DNA is TGTGCCAGCGCGACCCATACTAGCAATGAGCAGTTCTTC.

This chain connects TRBV5-1 to TRBJ2-7; 11 bases line up with TRBD2. V gave up 2 bases and J gave up 2 bases; unmatched junction bases: 9. Germline V lookup: CDR1 SGHRS, CDR2 YFSETQ. The CDR3 sequence is 17 residues long. The CDR3 DNA follows: TGCGCCAGCAGCTTCCAACAACTAGCGGGGGACCCCTACGAGCAGTACTTC. This sequence encodes CASSFQQLAGDPYEQYF.